The source of this T cell receptor beta chain is a study of Ad26.COV2.S vaccination and SARS-CoV-2 variants. Comments on this clone: What it binds is not known.

Assay: immunoSEQ multiplex PCR; the TCRdb copy retains only in-frame clones and omits some. The sample contains hundreds of thousands of clones, about 90% of which appear only once. General study findings and limits: The TCR breadth and depth analyses may have understated or missed part of the total T cell responses.

The TCR originated in a human donor who had recovered from COVID-19. The starting material was peripheral blood, obtained after recovery from COVID-19.

CDR3 bases: TGTGCCAGCAGGGGAGGTGGCGGCAATGAGCAGTTCTTC. Translation gives CASRGGGGNEQFF. The chain is built from TRBV27 and TRBJ2-1; the D gene is possibly TRBD2 (6 bases). CDR1 is MNHEY and CDR2 is SMNVEV in the germline V gene (reference sequence). This CDR3 is 13 amino acids long. Trimming took 6 bases from V and 6 from J, leaving 12 bases between them.